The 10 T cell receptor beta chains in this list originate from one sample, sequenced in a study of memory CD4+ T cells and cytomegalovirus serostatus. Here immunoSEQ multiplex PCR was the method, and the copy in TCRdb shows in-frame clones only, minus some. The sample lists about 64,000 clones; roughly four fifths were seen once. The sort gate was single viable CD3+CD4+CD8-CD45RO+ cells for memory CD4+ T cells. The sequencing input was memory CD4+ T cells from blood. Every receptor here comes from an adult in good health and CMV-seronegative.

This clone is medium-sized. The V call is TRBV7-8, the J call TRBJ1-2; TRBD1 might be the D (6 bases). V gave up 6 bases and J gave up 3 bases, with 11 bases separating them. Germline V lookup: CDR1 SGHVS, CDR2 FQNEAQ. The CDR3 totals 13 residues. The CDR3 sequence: CASSPQGDYGYTF. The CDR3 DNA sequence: TGTGCCAGCAGTCCACAGGGCGACTATGGCTACACCTTC.

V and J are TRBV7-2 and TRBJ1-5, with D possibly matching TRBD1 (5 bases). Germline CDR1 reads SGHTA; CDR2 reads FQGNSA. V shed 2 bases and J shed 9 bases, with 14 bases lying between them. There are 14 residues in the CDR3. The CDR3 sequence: CASSLSPGLGPQHF. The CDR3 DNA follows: TGTGCCAGCAGCTTATCGCCGGGACTCGGGCCCCAGCATTTT. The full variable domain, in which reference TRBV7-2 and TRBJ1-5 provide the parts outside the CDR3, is GAGVSQSPSNKVTEKGKDVELRCDPISGHTALYWYRQSLGQGLEFLIYFQGNSAPDKSGLPSDRFSAERTGGSVSTLTIQRTQQEDSAVYLCASSLSPGLGPQHFGDGTRLSIL.

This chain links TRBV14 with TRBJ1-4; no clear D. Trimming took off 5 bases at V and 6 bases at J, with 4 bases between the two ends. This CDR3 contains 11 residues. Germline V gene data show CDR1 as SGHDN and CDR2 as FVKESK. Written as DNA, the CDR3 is TGTGCCAGCAGCGCTTATGAAAAACTGTTTTTT. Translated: CASSAYEKLFF. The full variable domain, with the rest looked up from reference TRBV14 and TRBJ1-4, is EAGVTQFPSHSVIEKGQTVTLRCDPISGHDNLYWYRRVMGKEIKFLLHFVKESKQDESGMPNNRFLAERTGGTYSTLKVQPAELEDSGVYFCASSAYEKLFFGSGTQLSVL.

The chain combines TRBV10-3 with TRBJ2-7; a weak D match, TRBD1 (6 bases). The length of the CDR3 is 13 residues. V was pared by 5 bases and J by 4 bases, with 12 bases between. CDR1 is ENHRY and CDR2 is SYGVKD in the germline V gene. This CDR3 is CAISNNQGYEQYF. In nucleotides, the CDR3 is TGTGCCATCAGTAATAACCAGGGGTACGAGCAGTACTTC.

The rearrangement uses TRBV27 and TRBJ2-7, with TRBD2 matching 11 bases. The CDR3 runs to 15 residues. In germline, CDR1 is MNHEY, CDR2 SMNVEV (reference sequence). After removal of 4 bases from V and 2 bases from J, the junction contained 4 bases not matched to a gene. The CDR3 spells CASSSGLAVTYEQYF. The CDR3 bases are TGTGCCAGCAGTTCGGGACTAGCGGTAACCTACGAGCAGTACTTC.

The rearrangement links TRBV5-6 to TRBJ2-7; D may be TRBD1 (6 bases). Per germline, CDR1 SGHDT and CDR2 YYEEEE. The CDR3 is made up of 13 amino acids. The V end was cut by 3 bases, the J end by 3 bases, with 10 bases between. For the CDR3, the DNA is TGTGCCAGCAGCTACGCAGGGGTCTACGAGCAGTACTTC. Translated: CASSYAGVYEQYF.

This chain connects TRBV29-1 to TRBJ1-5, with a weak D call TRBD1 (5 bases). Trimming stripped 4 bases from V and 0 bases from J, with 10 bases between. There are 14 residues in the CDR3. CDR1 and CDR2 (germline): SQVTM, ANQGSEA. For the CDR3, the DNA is TGCAGCGTTGTAGTGGGGGATAGCAATCAGCCCCAGCATTTT. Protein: CSVVVGDSNQPQHF.

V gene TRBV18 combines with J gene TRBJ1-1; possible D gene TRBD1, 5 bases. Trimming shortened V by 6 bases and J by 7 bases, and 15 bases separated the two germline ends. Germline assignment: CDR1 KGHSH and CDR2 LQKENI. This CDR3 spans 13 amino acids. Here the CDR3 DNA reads TGTGCCAGCTCGATGGGGGACGGGGTTGAAGCTTTCTTT. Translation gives CASSMGDGVEAFF.

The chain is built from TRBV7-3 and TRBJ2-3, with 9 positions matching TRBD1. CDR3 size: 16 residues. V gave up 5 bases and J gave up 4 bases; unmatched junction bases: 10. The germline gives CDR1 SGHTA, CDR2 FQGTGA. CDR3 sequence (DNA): TGTGCCAGCAGCCGTAGGGGGACAGGGAATGCAGATACGCAGTATTTT. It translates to CASSRRGTGNADTQYF.

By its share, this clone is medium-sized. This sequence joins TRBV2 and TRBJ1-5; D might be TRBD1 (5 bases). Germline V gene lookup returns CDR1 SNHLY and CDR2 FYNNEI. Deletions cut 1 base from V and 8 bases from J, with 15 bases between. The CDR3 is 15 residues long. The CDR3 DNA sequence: TGTGCCAGCAGTGAAGAAAGGGGTGTTCACAAGCCCCAGCATTTT. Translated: CASSEERGVHKPQHF.